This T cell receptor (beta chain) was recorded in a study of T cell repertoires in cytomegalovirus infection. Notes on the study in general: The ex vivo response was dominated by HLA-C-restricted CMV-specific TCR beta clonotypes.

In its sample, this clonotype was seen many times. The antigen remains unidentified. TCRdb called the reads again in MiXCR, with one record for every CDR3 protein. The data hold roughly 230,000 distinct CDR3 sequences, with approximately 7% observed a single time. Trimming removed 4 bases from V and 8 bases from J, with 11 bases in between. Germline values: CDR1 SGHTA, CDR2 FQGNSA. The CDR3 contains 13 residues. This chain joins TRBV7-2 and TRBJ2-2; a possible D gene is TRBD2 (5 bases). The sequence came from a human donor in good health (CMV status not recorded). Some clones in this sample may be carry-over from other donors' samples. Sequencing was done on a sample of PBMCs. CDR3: CASSWREGGELFF. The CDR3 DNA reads TGTGCCAGCAGCTGGAGAGAGGGAGGGGAGCTGTTTTTT. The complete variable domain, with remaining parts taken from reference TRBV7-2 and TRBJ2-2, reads GAGVSQSPSNKVTEKGKDVELRCDPISGHTALYWYRQSLGQGLEFLIYFQGNSAPDKSGLPSDRFSAERTGGSVSTLTIQRTQQEDSAVYLCASSWREGGELFFGEGSRLTVL.